This TCR beta chain was sequenced in a study of blood T cell repertoires in COVID-19. Looking at the study overall: Samples representing acute and convalescent COVID-19 were sourced from the United States, Italy and Spain.

The ends lost 6 bases at V and 2 bases at J; junction bases unmatched: 8. The CDR3 is made up of 16 amino acids. Per the original methods: By means of reference gene primer amplification, nucleated cell counts were estimated. Sequencing was performed with immunoSEQ multiplex PCR; in TCRdb, only in-frame clones are kept and a portion is missing. The V and J calls and clone size were taken over from that table, and D and trimming were inferred from the DNA. Of about 100,000 clones listed, roughly nine tenths are singletons. This TCR was recovered from a man in his fifties with active COVID-19. Sequenced material: peripheral blood. This sequence joins TRBV5-3 and TRBJ2-3; 11 nucleotides agree with TRBD2. TRBV5-3 is recorded as an ORF, its role being uncertain. The CDR3: CARTRRLAGNTDTQYF. The CDR3 region has the DNA TGTGCCAGAACCAGACGACTAGCGGGAAACACAGATACGCAGTATTTT.